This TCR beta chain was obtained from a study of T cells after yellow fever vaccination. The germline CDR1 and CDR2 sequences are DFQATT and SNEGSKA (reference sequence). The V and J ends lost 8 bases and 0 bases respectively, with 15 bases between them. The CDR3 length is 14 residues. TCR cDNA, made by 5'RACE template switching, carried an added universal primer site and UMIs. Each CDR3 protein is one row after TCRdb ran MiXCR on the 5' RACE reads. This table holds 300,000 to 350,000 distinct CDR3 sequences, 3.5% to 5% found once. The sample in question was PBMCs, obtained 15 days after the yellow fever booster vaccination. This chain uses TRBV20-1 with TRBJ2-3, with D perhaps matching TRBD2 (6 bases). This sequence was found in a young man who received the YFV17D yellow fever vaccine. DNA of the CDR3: TGCAGTCCCCATCGGGGACTTAGCACAGATACGCAGTATTTT. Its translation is CSPHRGLSTDTQYF.